This T cell receptor beta chain came from a study of metastatic and nonmetastatic thyroid tumors. Study-wide context: Across peripheral blood and tumor or nodule tissue samples taken from malignant and benign thyroid patients, the repertoires were compared with one another. General observations from the study: The reported finding was significantly higher TCR beta diversity in malignant thyroid tumors relative to benign nodules, in blood and tumor.

Thyroid surgery had not been preceded by any treatment in any patient. In the authors' methods: Clinicopathological groups supplied CDR3 differences that were used to build a distant-metastasis classifier for papillary thyroid cancer. Through MiXCR, TCRdb re-clonotyped the PCR reads. TCRdb's processing, not the authors' own work, is the source of the V and J calls. The repertoire includes tens of thousands of clones, roughly 25% of them detected once, and 9.2% sits in the top ten. This clone has a single count. Antigen unknown. Its ends do not fully match the called genes, so a read error is possible. In germline, CDR1 is SGHTA, CDR2 FQGNSA. The CDR3 is 13 residues long.

V and J are TRBV7-2 and TRBJ1-1; a possible D gene is TRBD1 (5 bases). The sample comprised blood. This receptor was identified in a female donor with papillary thyroid cancer or a benign thyroid nodule (not recorded which). Some clones in this sample may be carry-over from other donors' samples. This CDR3 reads CVSSLQCRGEAFF. The CDR3 coding sequence is TGTGTCAGCAGCTTACAGTGCCGGGGGGAAGCTTTCTTT.